What follows are 15 T cell receptor beta chains derived from one specimen sequenced in a study of T-cell reconstitution after alpha-beta-depleted transplantation in children. Unique molecular identifiers were built into the TCRbeta library. TCRdb itself ran the PCR reads through MiXCR, one entry per CDR3 protein. The data contain 200,000 to 250,000 distinct CDR3 sequences, about 8.7% of them seen just once; the ten biggest clones take up less than 40%. The sequences come from PBMCs, mostly from graft donor cells, collected 360 days after TCRalphabeta/CD19-depleted stem cell transplant. These TCRs come from a male patient under 10 years old who had a stem cell transplant for acute myeloid leukemia, so the T cells may come from the graft donor.

This clonotype was detected ten times or more. The chain combines TRBV7-6 with TRBJ2-2; 15 bases align to TRBD2. CDR3 size: 17 residues. J lost 6 bases, V lost 2 bases, and 4 bases had no gene match. Germline CDR1 is SGHVS and CDR2 is FNYEAQ. The CDR3 sequence is CASSLTRTSGRAGELFF. The CDR3 DNA sequence: TGTGCCAGCAGCTTAACTAGGACTAGCGGGAGGGCCGGGGAGCTGTTTTTT. The full variable domain, completed using reference TRBV7-6 and TRBJ2-2, is GAGVSQSPRYKVTKRGQDVALRCDPISGHVSLYWYRQALGQGPEFLTYFNYEAQQDKSGLPNDRFSAERPEGSISTLTIQRTEQRDSAMYRCASSLTRTSGRAGELFFGEGSRLTVL.

The V and J genes are TRBV5-1 and TRBJ1-1, with TRBD1 identical over 7 bases. Germline CDR1 reads SGHRS; CDR2 reads YFSETQ. The CDR3 extends over 16 amino acids. Trimming took 0 bases from V and 2 from J; bases not matched to a gene: 7. The CDR3 DNA sequence: TGCGCCAGCAGCTTGGCCGGGGACAGCTTAAACACTGAAGCTTTCTTT. Its protein product is CASSLAGDSLNTEAFF.

J is TRBJ2-7 and V is TRBV5-1; D may be TRBD1 or TRBD2 (5 bases each). With 0 bases removed from V and 9 bases from J, the gap between germline ends came to 13 bases. The CDR3 runs to 13 residues. CDR1 and CDR2 (germline): SGHRS, YFSETQ. As DNA, the CDR3 is TGCGCCAGCAGCTTGGGAGGGAAAGGGGTGCAGTACGTC. Translating gives CASSLGGKGVQYV.

This chain connects TRBV27 to TRBJ2-7, with D possibly TRBD2 on 7 matching bases. CDR3 length: 15 residues. V dropped 2 bases and J dropped 4 bases, with 15 bases sitting between them. Germline values: CDR1 MNHEY, CDR2 SMNVEV (reference sequence). The CDR3 region is CASSLGGGAFYEQYF. The CDR3 DNA sequence: TGTGCCAGCAGTTTAGGAGGGGGGGCGTTTTACGAGCAGTACTTC.

This clonotype was found many times. The rearrangement links TRBV11-2 to TRBJ2-1; TRBD2 aligns across 12 bases. There are 16 residues in the CDR3. The germline gives CDR1 SGHAT, CDR2 FQNNGV. The V gene end was trimmed by 1 base and the J gene end by 5 bases; junction bases not matched to a gene: 3. The CDR3 here is CASSLARLAGDNEQFF. CDR3 sequence (DNA): TGTGCCAGCAGCTTAGCTAGACTAGCGGGAGACAATGAGCAGTTCTTC.

This clonotype was observed many times. This chain connects TRBV6-1 to TRBJ2-3; possibly TRBD2 for D (6 bases). The V end was cut by 8 bases, the J end by 4 bases, with 16 bases between. The CDR3 has 14 amino acids. From germline, CDR1 is MNHNS and CDR2 SASEGT. As DNA, the CDR3 is TGTGCCAGCGGATGGAGCGGGCTCGCAGATACGCAGTATTTT. The encoded protein is CASGWSGLADTQYF.

This clonotype was seen many times. This chain connects TRBV24-1 to TRBJ1-6, with D hard to call. The length of the CDR3 is 17 residues. Trimming cost V 0 bases and J 3 bases, with 11 bases left between them. CDR1 is KGHDR and CDR2 is SFDVKD in the germline V gene. The DNA of the CDR3 is TGTGCCACCAGTGATTTGAGACAAGTCCTCTATAATTCACCCCTCCACTTT. It encodes CATSDLRQVLYNSPLHF.

V is TRBV5-1 and J is TRBJ2-7; the match to TRBD1 covers 8 bases. The CDR3 is 14 residues long. V dropped 0 bases and J dropped 4; count of bases not matched to a gene: 3. Germline loops: CDR1 SGHRS, CDR2 YFSETQ. CDR3 in amino acids: CASSLDGQGYEQYV. The CDR3 coding sequence is TGCGCCAGCAGCTTGGATGGACAGGGATACGAGCAGTACGTC.

In this sample, this clonotype turned up many times. The chain links TRBV12-3 or TRBV12-4 to TRBJ1-5, with D possibly TRBD1 on 5 matching bases. The V gene lost 6 bases and the J gene lost 7 bases, with 22 bases spanning the gap. This CDR3 comprises 16 residues. The CDR3: CASSPHEGLYGQPQHF. The CDR3 region has the DNA TGTGCCAGCAGCCCCCACGAGGGGTTGTACGGACAGCCCCAGCATTTT.

The chain links TRBV5-1 to TRBJ2-1; 7 bases are shared with TRBD2. The CDR3 spans 20 residues. Per germline, CDR1 SGHRS and CDR2 YFSETQ. Trimming at V came to 6 bases and at J to 0 bases, leaving 21 bases not matched to a gene. The CDR3 bases are TGCGCCAGCACCAGGAGGTCTAGCGGTCCCCTCAGGAGCTCCTACAATGAGCAGTTCTTC. It encodes CASTRRSSGPLRSSYNEQFF.

This chain uses TRBV7-2 with TRBJ2-3; D is perhaps TRBD2 (5 bases). Trimming stripped 3 bases from V and 0 bases from J, with 13 bases between. Germline V lookup: CDR1 SGHTA, CDR2 FQGNSA. The CDR3 loop spans 16 amino acids. The CDR3 reads CASSLRTGTSTDTQYF. DNA for the CDR3: TGTGCCAGCAGCTTGAGGACGGGAACTAGCACAGATACGCAGTATTTT.

The chain employs TRBV20-1 and TRBJ2-5; 7 bases align to TRBD2. Germline CDR1 is DFQATT and CDR2 is SNEGSKA (reference sequence). The CDR3 runs 14 residues. Trimming removed 3 bases from V and 2 bases from J; junction bases left unmatched: 6. The CDR3 sequence is CSASGRSPQETQYF. The CDR3 DNA reads as TGCAGTGCTAGCGGGAGGTCACCACAAGAGACCCAGTACTTC.

The rearrangement uses TRBV19 and TRBJ2-7, with 7 bases aligning to TRBD1. V lost 5 bases to trimming and J lost 0 bases; unmatched junction nucleotides: 4. The CDR3 extends over 14 amino acids. Germline V lookup: CDR1 LNHDA, CDR2 SQIVND (reference sequence). In DNA form, the CDR3 reads TGTGCCAGTAGTTCGCGGACAGGCTCCTACGAGCAGTACTTC. Amino acids: CASSSRTGSYEQYF.

This clonotype was detected many times. The chain couples TRBV3-1 to TRBJ2-6; possibly TRBD1 for D (5 bases). The V end was cut by 8 bases, the J end by 1 base, with 6 bases between. The CDR3 has 13 amino acids. Germline V CDR1 and CDR2: LGHDT, YNNKEL (reference sequence). The CDR3 DNA sequence: TGTGCCAGCTCAGGGTCTGGGGCCAACGTCCTGACTTTC. It translates to CASSGSGANVLTF.

In its sample, this clonotype was seen many times. The genes are TRBV5-6 and TRBJ2-1; TRBD2 matches at 15 bases. V was clipped by 2 bases and J by 6 bases; unmatched bases: 6. The CDR3 consists of 17 residues. The germline V gene encodes CDR1 SGHDT and CDR2 YYEEEE. In DNA, the CDR3 is TGTGCCAGCAGCTTTCGGACTAGCGGGAGGGCAGGCAATGAGCAGTTCTTC. Its translation: CASSFRTSGRAGNEQFF.